Presented here are 13 T cell receptor beta chains from one specimen sequenced in a study of blood T cell repertoires in COVID-19. Data came from immunoSEQ multiplex PCR; TCRdb stores just in-frame clones and leaves some out. The sample holds 400,000 or so clones, about nine tenths seen once. The sample consisted of PBMCs or T cells enriched from blood (not recorded which). The receptors stem from a man younger than 35 who had recovered from COVID-19.

The chain is built from TRBV11-3 and TRBJ2-7, with D maybe TRBD2 (5 bases). V was shortened by 4 bases and J by 2 bases, with 12 bases between the two germline ends. CDR1 is SGHNT, CDR2 YENEEA, per germline. This CDR3 comprises 14 residues. Here the CDR3 DNA reads TGTGCCAGCAGCTCGCGGGTTGACCCCTACGAGCAGTACTTC. Its translation: CASSSRVDPYEQYF.

This rearrangement joins TRBV21-1 to TRBJ2-1; the DNA was not compared with TRBD2, the D call given in the table. TRBV21-1 has pseudogene status. The CDR3 extends over 21 amino acids. CDR3 DNA sequence: TGTGCCAGCAGTAAAGCTAGCGGGAGAAGAACCCGAGGGTTGTGCTACAATGAGCAGTTCTTC. Its translation: CASSKASGRRTRGLCYNEQFF.

The chain links TRBV23-1 to TRBJ1-2; 10 bases are a match to TRBD1. TRBV23-1 is recorded as an ORF, its role being uncertain. There are 14 residues in the CDR3. The junction had 11 bases not matched to a gene; V was cut back by 8 bases and J by 8 bases. The CDR3 sequence is CASQPGTGDQGYTF. Here the CDR3 DNA reads TGCGCCAGCCAACCCGGGACAGGGGATCAAGGCTACACCTTC.

The gene calls are TRBV12-3 or TRBV12-4 and TRBJ2-7; D unresolved. The CDR3 runs 13 residues. Trimming left V 6 bases short and J 2 bases short, with 11 bases between. CDR3 in DNA: TGTGCCAGCAGAACAGACGCAGCCTACGAGCAGTACTTC. It is translated as CASRTDAAYEQYF.

V and J are TRBV19 and TRBJ2-5; 8 bases align to TRBD2. J gave up 4 bases and V 4 bases, and 8 bases lay outside the gene matches. The V gene's germline CDR1 is LNHDA and CDR2 SQIVND (reference sequence). This CDR3 is 15 amino acids long. CDR3 loop: CASSKRLARRETQYF. CDR3 DNA sequence: TGTGCCAGTAGTAAGAGACTAGCGCGACGAGAGACCCAGTACTTC.

The rearrangement joins TRBV30 to TRBJ2-7; 7 nucleotides line up with TRBD1. With 1 base clipped from V and 1 base from J, the junction kept 7 bases outside the gene matches. Germline CDR1 and CDR2: GTSNPN and SVGIG (reference sequence). This CDR3 region has 15 residues. The CDR3 DNA reads as TGTGCCTGGAGTGCCCCGGGACAGCGTTCCTACGAGCAGTACTTC. Protein sequence: CAWSAPGQRSYEQYF. The whole variable domain, filled in from reference TRBV30 and TRBJ2-7, reads SQTIHQWPATLVQPVGSPLSLECTVEGTSNPNLYWYRQAAGRGLQLLFYSVGIGQISSEVPQNLSASRPQDRQFILSSKKLLLSDSGFYLCAWSAPGQRSYEQYFGPGTRLTVT.

In nucleotides, the CDR3 is TGTGCCAGCAGCACCTCTAGCGGGGCCTACAATGAGCAGTTCTTC. Its translation is CASSTSSGAYNEQFF. V gene TRBV5-4 combines with J gene TRBJ2-1; TRBD2 matches at 9 bases. With 4 bases clipped from V and 2 bases from J, the junction kept 4 bases outside the gene matches. Germline values: CDR1 SGHNT, CDR2 YYREEE (reference sequence). There are 15 residues in the CDR3.

The chain joins TRBV19 to TRBJ2-7, with 7 bases fitting TRBD1. The length of the CDR3 is 13 residues. Germline trimming cut 9 bases from V and 0 bases from J; bases unmatched to any gene: 5. Germline V CDR1 and CDR2: LNHDA, SQIVND (reference sequence). CDR3 protein: CARPTGISYEQYF. CDR3 DNA sequence: TGTGCCAGACCGACAGGGATCTCCTACGAGCAGTACTTC.

The chain has TRBV27 and TRBJ1-3; no firm D call. The CDR3 is 14 residues long. V shed 2 bases and J shed 8 bases, with 13 bases lying between them. Looked up from germline, CDR1 is MNHEY and CDR2 is SMNVEV (reference sequence). This CDR3 is CASSLTTGGDTIYF. The CDR3 DNA reads TGTGCCAGCAGTTTAACGACGGGAGGAGACACCATATATTTT.

The chain joins TRBV27 to TRBJ2-1; D call uncertain. From germline, CDR1 is MNHEY and CDR2 SMNVEV (reference sequence). The CDR3 covers 14 residues. Trimming removed 6 bases from V and 0 bases from J, with 9 bases in between. CDR3 nucleotide sequence: TGTGCCAGCAGGGGCGACCTCTCCTACAATGAGCAGTTCTTC. It codes for CASRGDLSYNEQFF.

The genes are TRBV5-1 and TRBJ2-5; TRBD1 might be the D (6 bases). This CDR3 has 16 amino acids. Trimming removed 0 bases at V and 1 base at J, with 13 bases between. Germline loops: CDR1 SGHRS, CDR2 YFSETQ. The CDR3 DNA reads as TGCGCCAGCAGCTTGGGCCCAGGGGAATCCCAAGAGACCCAGTACTTC. It encodes CASSLGPGESQETQYF. The whole variable domain, filled in from reference TRBV5-1 and TRBJ2-5, reads KAGVTQTPRYLIKTRGQQVTLSCSPISGHRSVSWYQQTPGQGLQFLFEYFSETQRNKGNFPGRFSGRQFSNSRSEMNVSTLELGDSALYLCASSLGPGESQETQYFGPGTRLLVL.

The chain joins TRBV24-1 to TRBJ2-1; TRBD1 matches at 7 bases. The CDR3 has 16 amino acids. Germline-derived CDR1 and CDR2 are KGHDR and SFDVKD. V was clipped by 1 base and J by 5 bases; unmatched bases: 7. The chain's CDR3 is CATSDFSRTGNNEQFF. Here the CDR3 DNA reads TGTGCCACCAGTGATTTTTCCCGGACAGGAAACAATGAGCAGTTCTTC.

This chain links TRBV28 with TRBJ1-2; D possibly corresponds to TRBD1 (5 bases). Trimming left V 3 bases short and J 3 bases short, with 11 bases between. The CDR3 has 14 residues. Germline lookup yields CDR1 MDHEN and CDR2 SYDVKM. CDR3 in amino acids: CASSFGGVDYGYTF. CDR3 nucleotides: TGTGCCAGCAGTTTCGGAGGGGTGGACTATGGCTACACCTTC.